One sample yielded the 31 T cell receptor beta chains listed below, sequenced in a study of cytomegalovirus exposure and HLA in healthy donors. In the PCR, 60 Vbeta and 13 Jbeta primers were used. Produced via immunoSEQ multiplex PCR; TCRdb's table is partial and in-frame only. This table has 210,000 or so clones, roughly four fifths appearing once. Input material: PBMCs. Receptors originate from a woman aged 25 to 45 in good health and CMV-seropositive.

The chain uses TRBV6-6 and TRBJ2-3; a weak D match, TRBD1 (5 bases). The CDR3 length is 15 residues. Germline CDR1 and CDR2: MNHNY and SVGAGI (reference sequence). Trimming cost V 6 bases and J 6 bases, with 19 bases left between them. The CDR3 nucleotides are TGTGCCAGCAGCCCCGGACAAGTTAAGGGGGATACGCAGTATTTT. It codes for CASSPGQVKGDTQYF.

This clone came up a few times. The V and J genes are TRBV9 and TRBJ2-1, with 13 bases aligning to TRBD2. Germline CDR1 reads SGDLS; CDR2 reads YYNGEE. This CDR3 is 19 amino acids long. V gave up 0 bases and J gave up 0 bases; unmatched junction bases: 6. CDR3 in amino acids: CASSVVPTSGGASYNEQFF. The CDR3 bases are TGTGCCAGCAGCGTAGTCCCCACTAGCGGGGGGGCCTCCTACAATGAGCAGTTCTTC.

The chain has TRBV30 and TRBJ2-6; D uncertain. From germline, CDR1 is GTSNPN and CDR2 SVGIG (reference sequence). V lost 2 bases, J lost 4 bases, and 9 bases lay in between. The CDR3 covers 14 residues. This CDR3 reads CAWSPKAGANVLTF. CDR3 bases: TGTGCCTGGAGTCCAAAAGCCGGGGCCAACGTCCTGACTTTC.

The DNA for the CDR3 is TGTGCCAGCAGTGTGGACACTTATCTGCGCGATGGCACCGGGGAGCTGTTTTTT. Its protein is CASSVDTYLRDGTGELFF. This chain uses TRBV6-1 with TRBJ2-2; the D gene is possibly TRBD1 (5 bases). The V end was cut by 4 bases, the J end by 4 bases, with 22 bases between. CDR3 length: 18 amino acids. Germline CDR1 is MNHNS and CDR2 is SASEGT.

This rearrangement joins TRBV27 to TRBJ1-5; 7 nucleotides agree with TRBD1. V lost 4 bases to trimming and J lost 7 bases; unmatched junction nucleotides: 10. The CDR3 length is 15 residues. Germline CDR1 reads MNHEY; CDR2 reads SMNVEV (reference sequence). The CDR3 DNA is TGTGCCAGCAGTTCGGGAACAGGGGAGGCCCAGCCCCAGCATTTT. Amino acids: CASSSGTGEAQPQHF.

The CDR3 DNA reads TGTGCCAGCAGCAGGGCTAGTGCTGGCTACACCTTC. Translated, it gives CASSRASAGYTF. The chain joins TRBV25-1 to TRBJ1-2, with D possibly matching TRBD1 (5 bases). CDR1 is MGHDK, CDR2 SYGVNS, per germline. This CDR3 has 12 residues. With 6 bases removed from V and 7 bases from J, the gap between germline ends came to 12 bases.

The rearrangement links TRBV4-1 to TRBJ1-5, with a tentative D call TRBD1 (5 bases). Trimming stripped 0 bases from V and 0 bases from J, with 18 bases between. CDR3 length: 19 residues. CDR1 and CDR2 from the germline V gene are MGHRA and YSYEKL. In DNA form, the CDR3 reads TGCGCCAGCAGCCAAGATCCCCCTACGGGGGTATATAGCAATCAGCCCCAGCATTTT. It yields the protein CASSQDPPTGVYSNQPQHF.

Written as DNA, the CDR3 is TGTGCCAGCAGCCTCGGGGGGGAAGGCGGGTATAATGAGCAGTTCTTC. This gives the protein CASSLGGEGGYNEQFF. V gene TRBV11-3 combines with J gene TRBJ2-1; 8 nucleotides align to TRBD2. Germline V CDR1 and CDR2: SGHNT, YENEEA. CDR3 length equals 16 residues. With V trimmed by 5 bases and J by 7 bases, 13 bases remained unmatched.

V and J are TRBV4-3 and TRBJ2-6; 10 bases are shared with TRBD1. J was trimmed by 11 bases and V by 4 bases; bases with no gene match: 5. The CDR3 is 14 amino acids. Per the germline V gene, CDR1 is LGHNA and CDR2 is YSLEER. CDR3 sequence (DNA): TGCGCCAGCAGCCCGCCCGGGACAGGGGACGTCCTGACTTTC. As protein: CASSPPGTGDVLTF.

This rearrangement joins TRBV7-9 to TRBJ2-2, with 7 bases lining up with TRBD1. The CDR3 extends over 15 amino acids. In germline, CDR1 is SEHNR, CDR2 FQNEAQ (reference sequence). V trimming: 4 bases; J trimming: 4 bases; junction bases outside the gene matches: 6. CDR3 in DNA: TGTGCCAGCAGCTCACAGGGGATTGGCACCGGGGAGCTGTTTTTT. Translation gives CASSSQGIGTGELFF.

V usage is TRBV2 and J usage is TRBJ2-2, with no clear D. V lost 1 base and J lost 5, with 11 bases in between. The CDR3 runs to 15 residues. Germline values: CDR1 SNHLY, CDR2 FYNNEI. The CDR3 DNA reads TGTGCCAGCAGTGAAGAGGCAGGAATGACCGGGGAGCTGTTTTTT. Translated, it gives CASSEEAGMTGELFF.

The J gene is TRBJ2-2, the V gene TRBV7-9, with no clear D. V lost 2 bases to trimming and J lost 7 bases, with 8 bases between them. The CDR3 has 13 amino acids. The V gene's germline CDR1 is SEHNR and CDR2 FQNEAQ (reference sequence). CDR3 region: CASSLTRIGELFF. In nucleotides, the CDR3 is TGTGCCAGCAGCTTAACGCGGATCGGGGAGCTGTTTTTT.

The CDR3 is CASSTSSGSTYNEQFF. The CDR3 DNA sequence: TGTGCCAGTAGTACCTCTAGCGGGAGTACCTACAATGAGCAGTTCTTC. V gene TRBV19 combines with J gene TRBJ2-1, with 10 positions matching TRBD2. CDR3 length: 16 residues. With 4 bases clipped from V and 2 bases from J, the junction kept 5 bases outside the gene matches. Looked up from germline, CDR1 is LNHDA and CDR2 is SQIVND (reference sequence).

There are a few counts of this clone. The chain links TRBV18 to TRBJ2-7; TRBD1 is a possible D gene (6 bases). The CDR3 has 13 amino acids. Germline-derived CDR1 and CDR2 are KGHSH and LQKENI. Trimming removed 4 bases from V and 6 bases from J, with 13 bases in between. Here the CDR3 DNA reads TGTGCCAGCTCACATGGACAGTCCGCCGAGCAGTACTTC. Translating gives CASSHGQSAEQYF.

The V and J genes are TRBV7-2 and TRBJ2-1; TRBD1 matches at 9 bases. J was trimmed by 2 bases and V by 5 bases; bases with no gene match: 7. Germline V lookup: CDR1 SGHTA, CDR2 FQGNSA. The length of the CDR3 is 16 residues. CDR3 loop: CASSRDRVTAYNEQFF. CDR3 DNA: TGTGCCAGCAGCAGGGACAGGGTGACTGCCTACAATGAGCAGTTCTTC.

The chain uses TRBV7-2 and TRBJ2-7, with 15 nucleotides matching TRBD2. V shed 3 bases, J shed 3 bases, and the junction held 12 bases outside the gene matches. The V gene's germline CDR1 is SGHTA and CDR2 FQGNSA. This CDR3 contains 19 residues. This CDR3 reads CASSLRTSGRAGSSYEQYF. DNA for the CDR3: TGTGCCAGCAGCTTGAGGACTAGCGGGAGGGCCGGTAGCAGCTACGAGCAGTACTTC.

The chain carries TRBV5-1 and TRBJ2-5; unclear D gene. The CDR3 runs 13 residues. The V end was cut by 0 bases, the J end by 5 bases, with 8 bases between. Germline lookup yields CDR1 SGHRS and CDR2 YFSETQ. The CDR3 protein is CASSLVLGETQYF. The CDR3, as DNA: TGCGCCAGCAGCTTGGTATTGGGCGAGACCCAGTACTTC. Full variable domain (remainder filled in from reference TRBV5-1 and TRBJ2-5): KAGVTQTPRYLIKTRGQQVTLSCSPISGHRSVSWYQQTPGQGLQFLFEYFSETQRNKGNFPGRFSGRQFSNSRSEMNVSTLELGDSALYLCASSLVLGETQYFGPGTRLLVL.

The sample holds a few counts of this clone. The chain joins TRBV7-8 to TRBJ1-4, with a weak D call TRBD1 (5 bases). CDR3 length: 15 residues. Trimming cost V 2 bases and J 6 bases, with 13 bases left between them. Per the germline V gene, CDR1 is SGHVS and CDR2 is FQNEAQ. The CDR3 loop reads CASSLLAGSYEKLFF. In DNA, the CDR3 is TGTGCCAGCAGCTTATTGGCAGGGTCATATGAAAAACTGTTTTTT.

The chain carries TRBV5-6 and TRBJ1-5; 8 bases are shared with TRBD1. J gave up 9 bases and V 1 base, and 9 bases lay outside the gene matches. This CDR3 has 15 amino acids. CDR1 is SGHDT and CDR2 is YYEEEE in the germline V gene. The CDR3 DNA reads TGTGCCAGCAGCTTGCCGGGACAGGTCCCTTCGCCCCAGCATTTT. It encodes CASSLPGQVPSPQHF.

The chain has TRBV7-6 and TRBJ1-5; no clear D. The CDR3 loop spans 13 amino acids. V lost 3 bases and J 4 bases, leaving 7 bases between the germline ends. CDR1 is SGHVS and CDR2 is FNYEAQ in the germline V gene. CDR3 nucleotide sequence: TGTGCCAGCAGCTTCGCGCCTAATCAGCCCCAGCATTTT. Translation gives CASSFAPNQPQHF.

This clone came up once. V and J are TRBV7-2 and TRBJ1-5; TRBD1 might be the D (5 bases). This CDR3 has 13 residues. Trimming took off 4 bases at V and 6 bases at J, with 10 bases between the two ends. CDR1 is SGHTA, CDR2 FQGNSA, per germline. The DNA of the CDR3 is TGTGCCAGCAGCTCTCAGGGAGGTCAGCCCCAGCATTTT. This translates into CASSSQGGQPQHF.

The CDR3 sequence is CASSGQTGTNTEAFF. The CDR3 region has the DNA TGTGCCAGCAGCGGTCAGACAGGGACGAACACTGAAGCTTTCTTT. The gene calls are TRBV7-2 and TRBJ1-1, with TRBD1 matching over 7 bases. The CDR3 spans 15 residues. V gave up 5 bases and J gave up 1 base; unmatched junction bases: 7. CDR1 is SGHTA, CDR2 FQGNSA, per germline.

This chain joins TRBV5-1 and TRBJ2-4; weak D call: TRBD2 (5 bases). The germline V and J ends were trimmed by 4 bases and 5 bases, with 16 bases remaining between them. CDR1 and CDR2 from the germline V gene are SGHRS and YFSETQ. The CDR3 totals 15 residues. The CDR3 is CASSPGIRAQNIQYF. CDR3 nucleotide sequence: TGCGCCAGCAGCCCCGGGATTAGGGCTCAAAACATTCAGTACTTC.

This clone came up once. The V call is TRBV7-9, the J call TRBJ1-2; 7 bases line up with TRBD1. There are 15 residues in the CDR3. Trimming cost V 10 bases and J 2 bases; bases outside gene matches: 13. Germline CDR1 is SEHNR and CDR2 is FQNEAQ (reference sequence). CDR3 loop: CATHHGDRWNYGYTF. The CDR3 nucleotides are TGTGCCACCCACCACGGGGACAGATGGAACTATGGCTACACCTTC. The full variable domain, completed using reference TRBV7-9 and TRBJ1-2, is DTGVSQNPRHKITKRGQNVTFRCDPISEHNRLYWYRQTLGQGPEFLTYFQNEAQLEKSRLLSDRFSAERPKGSFSTLEIQRTEQGDSAMYLCATHHGDRWNYGYTFGSGTRLTVV.

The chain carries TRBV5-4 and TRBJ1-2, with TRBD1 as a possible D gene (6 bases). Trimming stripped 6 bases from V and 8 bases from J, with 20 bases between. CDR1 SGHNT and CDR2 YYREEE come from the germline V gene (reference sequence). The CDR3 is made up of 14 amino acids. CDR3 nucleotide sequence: TGTGCCAGCACCCGAACCGCGGGGGCGCGGGGCTACACCTTC. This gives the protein CASTRTAGARGYTF. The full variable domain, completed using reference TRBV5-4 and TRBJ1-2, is ETGVTQSPTHLIKTRGQQVTLRCSSQSGHNTVSWYQQALGQGPQFIFQYYREEENGRGNFPPRFSGLQFPNYSSELNVNALELDDSALYLCASTRTAGARGYTFGSGTRLTVV.

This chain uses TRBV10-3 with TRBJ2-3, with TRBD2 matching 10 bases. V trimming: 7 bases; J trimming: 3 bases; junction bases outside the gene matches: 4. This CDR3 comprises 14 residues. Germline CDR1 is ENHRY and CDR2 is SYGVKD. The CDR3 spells CAIKTSGSTDTQYF. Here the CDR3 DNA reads TGTGCCATCAAGACTAGCGGGTCTACAGATACGCAGTATTTT.

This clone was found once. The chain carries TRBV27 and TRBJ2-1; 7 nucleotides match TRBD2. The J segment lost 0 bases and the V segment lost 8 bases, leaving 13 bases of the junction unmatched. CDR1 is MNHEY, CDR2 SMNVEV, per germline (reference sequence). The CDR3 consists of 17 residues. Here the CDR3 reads CASHIVGLAASYNEQFF. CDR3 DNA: TGTGCCAGCCACATCGTGGGTCTAGCGGCCTCCTACAATGAGCAGTTCTTC.

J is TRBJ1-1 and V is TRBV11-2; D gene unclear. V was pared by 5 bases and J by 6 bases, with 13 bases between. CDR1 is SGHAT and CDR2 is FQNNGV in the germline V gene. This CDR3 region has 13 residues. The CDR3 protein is CASSVTRVAEAFF. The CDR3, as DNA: TGTGCCAGCAGCGTTACGAGGGTTGCTGAAGCTTTCTTT. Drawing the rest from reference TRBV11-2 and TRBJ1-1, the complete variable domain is EAGVAQSPRYKIIEKRQSVAFWCNPISGHATLYWYQQILGQGPKLLIQFQNNGVVDDSQLPKDRFSAERLKGVDSTLKIQPAKLEDSAVYLCASSVTRVAEAFFGQGTRLTVV.

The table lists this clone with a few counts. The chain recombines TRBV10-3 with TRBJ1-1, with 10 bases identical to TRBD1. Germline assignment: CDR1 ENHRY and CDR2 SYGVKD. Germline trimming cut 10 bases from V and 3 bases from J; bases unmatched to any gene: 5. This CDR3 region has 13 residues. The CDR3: CANRQGADTEAFF. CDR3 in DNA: TGTGCCAACCGACAGGGGGCGGACACTGAAGCTTTCTTT.

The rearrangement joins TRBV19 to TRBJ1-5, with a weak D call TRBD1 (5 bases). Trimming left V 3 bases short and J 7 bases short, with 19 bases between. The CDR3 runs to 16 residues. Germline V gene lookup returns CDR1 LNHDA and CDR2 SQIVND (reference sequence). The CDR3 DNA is TGTGCCAGTAGTATGGGGCCGGGGAGGGTATTGCAGCCCCAGCATTTT. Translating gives CASSMGPGRVLQPQHF.

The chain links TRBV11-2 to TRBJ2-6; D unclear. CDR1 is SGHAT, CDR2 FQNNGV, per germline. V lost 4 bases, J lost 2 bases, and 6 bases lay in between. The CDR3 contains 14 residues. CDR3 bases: TGTGCCAGCAGCTCTACTACTGGGGCCAACGTCCTGACTTTC. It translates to CASSSTTGANVLTF. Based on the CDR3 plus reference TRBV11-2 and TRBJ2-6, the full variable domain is EAGVAQSPRYKIIEKRQSVAFWCNPISGHATLYWYQQILGQGPKLLIQFQNNGVVDDSQLPKDRFSAERLKGVDSTLKIQPAKLEDSAVYLCASSSTTGANVLTFGAGSRLTVL.